Sequencing of this T cell receptor (beta chain) was carried out in a study of blood T cell repertoires in COVID-19. Across the study: The analysed material was cDNA or gDNA that came from T cells, B-cell-depleted T cells, or PBMCs.

Clinical history as reported by participants underpinned cohort assignment. A few counts support this clone. Measured with immunoSEQ multiplex PCR; TCRdb has only the in-frame clones, and not every one. The sample yields 250,000 to 300,000 clones, approximately 84% seen once. Losses at the gene ends were 3 bases for V and 7 bases for J; bases not matched to a gene: 6. The CDR3 spans 14 residues. Per the germline V gene, CDR1 is SGHRS and CDR2 is YFSETQ. V usage is TRBV5-1 and J usage is TRBJ2-5, with 10 nucleotides matching TRBD1. This clonotype was sampled from a man aged 45 to 65 who had recovered from COVID-19. Specimen: PBMCs or T cells enriched from blood (not recorded which). The CDR3 DNA follows: TGCGCCAGCAGCTCGACAGGGGGCTATCCGACCCAGTACTTC. Translated, it gives CASSSTGGYPTQYF.